A single sample gave rise to the 25 T cell receptor beta chains below, sequenced in a study of CD8 T cells in ankylosing spondylitis. TCRdb ran MiXCR on the 5' RACE reads and lists one entry per CDR3 protein. Of 25,000 to 35,000 distinct CDR3 sequences in the sample, about 14% were seen once. Sequencing input: blood. These TCRs come from a male donor with ankylosing spondylitis or in good health (not recorded which).

There are a few counts of this clonotype. The chain is built from TRBV3-1 and TRBJ1-5, with 8 bases that match TRBD1. CDR3 size: 15 residues. Germline CDR1 is LGHDT and CDR2 is YNNKEL (reference sequence). Germline trimming cut 2 bases from V and 5 bases from J; bases unmatched to any gene: 5. The CDR3 DNA sequence: TGTGCCAGCAGCCAACAGGCAGGGGGCGATCAGCCCCAGCATTTT. This encodes CASSQQAGGDQPQHF.

This clonotype was seen at least ten times. This chain joins TRBV28 and TRBJ2-2, with a possible D match to TRBD1 (6 bases). V dropped 6 bases and J dropped 0 bases, with 17 bases sitting between them. The CDR3 loop spans 17 amino acids. CDR1 is MDHEN and CDR2 is SYDVKM in the germline V gene. The CDR3: CASSQRNRQANTGELFF. CDR3 in DNA: TGTGCCAGCAGCCAAAGGAATCGACAGGCGAACACCGGGGAGCTGTTTTTT.

The table lists this clonotype with a few counts. J is TRBJ2-7 and V is TRBV7-2, with TRBD1 identical over 9 bases. V lost 5 bases to trimming and J lost 3 bases; unmatched junction nucleotides: 2. Looked up from germline, CDR1 is SGHTA and CDR2 is FQGNSA. The CDR3 covers 13 residues. The CDR3 sequence is CASSRGQGYEQYF. In DNA form, the CDR3 reads TGTGCCAGCAGCCGGGGACAGGGCTACGAGCAGTACTTC.

This clonotype has a handful of counts. This chain links TRBV29-1 with TRBJ2-1; 9 bases agree with TRBD2. V shed 4 bases, J shed 7 bases, and the junction held 8 bases outside the gene matches. Germline CDR1 and CDR2: SQVTM and ANQGSEA. The CDR3 runs 14 residues. DNA of the CDR3: TGCAGCGTTGTTTTAGCGGGAGAGGGAAATGAGCAGTTCTTC. It codes for CSVVLAGEGNEQFF.

The chain recombines TRBV7-3 with TRBJ2-2, with D hard to call. V lost 5 bases, J lost 6 bases, and 10 bases lay in between. The CDR3 runs to 13 residues. The V gene's germline CDR1 is SGHTA and CDR2 FQGTGA. The CDR3 bases are TGTGCCAGCAGCCGCCCTAGGTCCGGGGAGCTGTTTTTT. Translating it yields CASSRPRSGELFF. Full variable domain (remainder filled in from reference TRBV7-3 and TRBJ2-2): GAGVSQTPSNKVTEKGKYVELRCDPISGHTALYWYRQSLGQGPEFLIYFQGTGAADDSGLPNDRFFAVRPEGSVSTLKIQRTERGDSAVYLCASSRPRSGELFFGEGSRLTVL.

This clonotype was seen a few times. The chain employs TRBV5-6 and TRBJ2-4, with 7 bases fitting TRBD1. The CDR3 length is 14 residues. The germline CDR1 and CDR2 sequences are SGHDT and YYEEEE. Germline trimming cut 3 bases from V and 4 bases from J; bases unmatched to any gene: 4. CDR3 nucleotide sequence: TGTGCCAGCAGCTCACGGGACAGAAAAAACATTCAGTACTTC. The encoded protein is CASSSRDRKNIQYF.

This chain links TRBV7-6 with TRBJ1-4, with TRBD1 matching 7 bases. V trimming: 3 bases; J trimming: 7 bases; junction bases outside the gene matches: 11. The CDR3 totals 16 residues. Germline CDR1 is SGHVS and CDR2 is FNYEAQ. This chain's CDR3 is CASSFRQGDVAEKLFF. As DNA, the CDR3 is TGTGCCAGCAGCTTCCGACAGGGTGATGTAGCTGAAAAACTGTTTTTT.

This clonotype was found a few times. V is TRBV4-3 and J is TRBJ2-3; no reliable D call. The CDR3 runs 14 residues. With 0 bases removed from V and 3 bases from J, the gap between germline ends came to 7 bases. The V gene's germline CDR1 is LGHNA and CDR2 YSLEER. CDR3 protein: CASSQDMQTDTQYF. DNA for the CDR3: TGCGCCAGCAGCCAAGACATGCAGACAGATACGCAGTATTTT.

This clonotype turned up a few times. The chain recombines TRBV7-2 with TRBJ2-3; 10 bases are shared with TRBD2. The CDR3 spans 15 residues. CDR1 is SGHTA and CDR2 is FQGNSA in the germline V gene. Trimming at V came to 4 bases and at J to 1 base, leaving 2 bases not matched to a gene. The CDR3 loop is CASSSGLAGTDTQYF. CDR3 coding DNA: TGTGCCAGCAGCTCAGGACTAGCGGGCACAGATACGCAGTATTTT.

The chain has TRBV29-1 and TRBJ1-1, with D hard to call. The CDR3 is 13 amino acids. Between the trimmed V and J ends, which lost 2 bases and 2 bases, there was a span of 9 bases. From germline, CDR1 is SQVTM and CDR2 ANQGSEA. CDR3 nucleotide sequence: TGCAGCGTTGAATTGGGCAAAAACACTGAAGCTTTCTTT. It codes for CSVELGKNTEAFF.

The CDR3 spells CASSLESGAGDTQYF. The CDR3 DNA reads TGTGCCAGCAGCTTAGAGAGCGGGGCTGGAGATACGCAGTATTTT. The rearrangement uses TRBV11-2 and TRBJ2-3, with 7 bases fitting TRBD2. Germline CDR1 reads SGHAT; CDR2 reads FQNNGV. There are 15 residues in the CDR3. Trimming took 0 bases from V and 5 from J; bases not matched to a gene: 5.

This clonotype was picked up a small number of times. V is TRBV3-1 and J is TRBJ2-5; no firm D call. CDR3 length: 12 amino acids. Trimming took off 4 bases at V and 2 bases at J, with 5 bases between the two ends. CDR1 is LGHDT, CDR2 YNNKEL, per germline (reference sequence). This CDR3 reads CASSPRQETQYF. The CDR3 nucleotides are TGTGCCAGCAGCCCACGTCAAGAGACCCAGTACTTC.

The chain is built from TRBV10-2 and TRBJ2-5, with a tentative D call TRBD2 (5 bases). Germline assignment: CDR1 WSHSY and CDR2 SAAADI. V gave up 3 bases and J gave up 4 bases, with 12 bases separating them. This CDR3 comprises 14 residues. CDR3: CASSDGRGTETQYF. Written as DNA, the CDR3 is TGCGCCAGCAGTGATGGACGGGGAACAGAGACCCAGTACTTC.

This clonotype showed up just a few times. This chain joins TRBV2 and TRBJ1-2, with a possible D match to TRBD1 (6 bases). The CDR3 loop spans 11 amino acids. Germline values: CDR1 SNHLY, CDR2 FYNNEI. CDR3 in DNA: TGTGCTGCCGGACAGAACTATGGCTACACCTTC. Its protein product is CAAGQNYGYTF. The full variable domain, with the rest looked up from reference TRBV2 and TRBJ1-2, is EPEVTQTPSHQVTQMGQEVILRCVPISNHLYFYWYRQILGQKVEFLVSFYNNEISEKSEIFDDQFSVERPDGSNFTLKIRSTKLEDSAMYFCAAGQNYGYTFGSGTRLTVV.

In this sample, this clonotype turned up many times. The V call is TRBV5-6, the J call TRBJ2-2, with a tentative D call TRBD1 (6 bases). V dropped 3 bases and J dropped 5 bases, with 8 bases sitting between them. There are 13 residues in the CDR3. The germline V gene encodes CDR1 SGHDT and CDR2 YYEEEE. CDR3 in amino acids: CASSWGPTGELFF. CDR3 in DNA: TGTGCCAGCAGCTGGGGGCCAACCGGGGAGCTGTTTTTT. Looking up the rest from reference TRBV5-6 and TRBJ2-2 gives the full variable domain: DAGVTQSPTHLIKTRGQQVTLRCSPKSGHDTVSWYQQALGQGPQFIFQYYEEEERQRGNFPDRFSGHQFPNYSSELNVNALLLGDSALYLCASSWGPTGELFFGEGSRLTVL.

The chain joins TRBV29-1 to TRBJ2-5; D might be TRBD1 (6 bases). CDR1 and CDR2 from the germline V gene are SQVTM and ANQGSEA. V lost 7 bases and J 0 bases, leaving 9 bases between the germline ends. The CDR3 runs 12 residues. In nucleotides, the CDR3 is TGCAGCGGTTACAGGGACCAAGAGACCCAGTACTTC. It specifies CSGYRDQETQYF.

The chain combines TRBV6-1 with TRBJ1-1; D is unclear. Germline CDR1 and CDR2: MNHNS and SASEGT. The ends were cut back, 6 bases at V and 0 bases at J, with 11 bases in the middle. The length of the CDR3 is 14 residues. The CDR3 DNA sequence: TGTGCCAGCAGAGAGGAGAGGATGAACACTGAAGCTTTCTTT. It yields the protein CASREERMNTEAFF.

The genes are TRBV4-1 and TRBJ2-1; D remains unclear. This CDR3 is 12 amino acids long. The germline gives CDR1 MGHRA, CDR2 YSYEKL. The V end lost 3 bases, the J end lost 5 bases, and 5 bases lay between the germline ends. DNA of the CDR3: TGCGCCAGCAGCCATATCAACAATGAGCAGTTCTTC. Translated, it gives CASSHINNEQFF.

V usage is TRBV29-1 and J usage is TRBJ2-3; no clear D gene. CDR1 is SQVTM and CDR2 is ANQGSEA in the germline V gene. The CDR3 loop spans 13 amino acids. Trimming took 4 bases from V and 4 from J, leaving 12 bases between them. The CDR3 bases are TGCAGCGTTGGCCCTGAGCGAGCAGATACGCAGTATTTT. Translation gives CSVGPERADTQYF.

The J gene is TRBJ2-2, the V gene TRBV12-3 or TRBV12-4; a possible D gene is TRBD1 (6 bases). V lost 4 bases and J lost 2, with 14 bases in between. CDR3 length: 16 residues. CDR3 sequence reads: CASSSPWTANTGELFF. The CDR3 coding sequence is TGTGCCAGCAGTTCTCCCTGGACAGCCAACACCGGGGAGCTGTTTTTT.

The chain joins TRBV4-3 to TRBJ2-1; D gene unclear. Germline V gene sequence: CDR1 LGHNA, CDR2 YSLEER. V lost 0 bases and J lost 4, with 7 bases in between. This CDR3 comprises 14 residues. This CDR3 is CASSQDSSYNEQFF. In nucleotides, the CDR3 is TGCGCCAGCAGCCAAGATTCCAGTTACAATGAGCAGTTCTTC.

The chain carries TRBV27 and TRBJ2-7; D gene ambiguous. V was pared by 5 bases and J by 1 base, with 6 bases between. Germline loops: CDR1 MNHEY, CDR2 SMNVEV (reference sequence). The CDR3 totals 12 residues. The CDR3 sequence is CASSHSSYEQYF. The DNA of the CDR3 is TGTGCCAGCAGTCATAGTTCCTACGAGCAGTACTTC.

The V gene is TRBV5-4, the J gene TRBJ1-4; D might be TRBD1 (5 bases). The V gene's germline CDR1 is SGHNT and CDR2 YYREEE (reference sequence). The CDR3 sequence is 15 residues long. V lost 4 bases and J 3 bases, leaving 13 bases between the germline ends. This CDR3 is CASSETGPPNEKLFF. As DNA, the CDR3 is TGTGCCAGCAGCGAAACAGGCCCTCCTAATGAAAAACTGTTTTTT.

The V and J genes are TRBV7-9 and TRBJ1-3; the D gene is possibly TRBD1 (5 bases). The V and J ends lost 5 bases and 4 bases respectively, with 12 bases between them. From germline, CDR1 is SEHNR and CDR2 FQNEAQ (reference sequence). This CDR3 has 14 residues. The CDR3 sequence is CASSPSGDGNTIYF. DNA for the CDR3: TGTGCCAGCAGCCCCTCGGGGGACGGAAACACCATATATTTT.

In its sample, this clonotype was seen a few times. The V gene is TRBV29-1, the J gene TRBJ2-1; TRBD2 matches at 7 bases. The CDR3 extends over 14 amino acids. Trimming took 4 bases from V and 0 from J; bases not matched to a gene: 3. CDR1 and CDR2 from the germline V gene are SQVTM and ANQGSEA. DNA for the CDR3: TGCAGCGTTGGAGAGCGGGGCTCCTACAATGAGCAGTTCTTC. Its translation is CSVGERGSYNEQFF.